Listed here are 27 T cell receptor beta chains from one sample, sequenced in a study of human T cells and chemical hapten exposure. One entry per CDR3 protein results from TCRdb running MiXCR on the RACE reads. The sample yields around 92,000 distinct CDR3 sequences, about 10% seen once. The time point here: pre-sensitization, week 0. The treatment is: therapeutic diphenylcyclopropenone sensitization with weekly scalp DPC. The input for sequencing was whole blood, taken in connection with sensitization to the hapten diphenylcyclopropenone (DPC). The receptors shown here come from a woman aged 55-75 years with alopecia areata. Some clones in this sample may be carry-over from other donors' samples.

This clonotype occurred a few times. This chain connects TRBV19 to TRBJ1-2, with D tentatively TRBD1 (5 bases). The V gene's germline CDR1 is LNHDA and CDR2 SQIVND (reference sequence). V lost 4 bases and J lost 4, with 13 bases in between. There are 14 residues in the CDR3. The CDR3 loop is CASSTPGTAYGYTF. The CDR3 nucleotides read TGTGCCAGTAGTACGCCCGGGACGGCCTATGGCTACACCTTC.

This clonotype was picked up a small number of times. The rearrangement joins TRBV10-2 to TRBJ2-3; 7 nucleotides line up with TRBD2. J gave up 2 bases and V 3 bases, and 5 bases lay outside the gene matches. Germline CDR1 reads WSHSY; CDR2 reads SAAADI. This CDR3 is built from 15 residues. CDR3: CASSDLAALTDTQYF. As DNA, the CDR3 is TGCGCCAGCAGTGACCTAGCGGCCCTCACAGATACGCAGTATTTT.

This clonotype was recorded at least ten times. This chain links TRBV27 with TRBJ1-5, with 7 bases lining up with TRBD1. The CDR3 has 14 residues. After removal of 4 bases from V and 6 bases from J, the junction contained 6 bases not matched to a gene. CDR1 and CDR2 (germline): MNHEY, SMNVEV (reference sequence). The CDR3: CASSSIQGFQPQHF. DNA of the CDR3: TGTGCCAGCAGTTCGATACAGGGGTTTCAGCCCCAGCATTTT.

This clonotype occurred many times. V gene TRBV7-2 combines with J gene TRBJ2-3, with 10 bases aligning to TRBD2. The J segment lost 7 bases and the V segment lost 4 bases, leaving 11 bases of the junction unmatched. CDR1 and CDR2 from the germline V gene are SGHTA and FQGNSA. The CDR3 loop spans 16 amino acids. The CDR3 coding sequence is TGTGCCAGCAGCTCGCTGACTAGCGGGCCTAGGAATACGCAGTATTTT. This codes for CASSSLTSGPRNTQYF.

This clonotype was detected only a few times. The chain joins TRBV20-1 to TRBJ1-1; D unresolved. CDR1 and CDR2 (germline): DFQATT, SNEGSKA (reference sequence). The CDR3 runs to 12 residues. V was cut by 4 bases and J by 0 bases, with 6 bases left in between. CDR3 sequence reads: CSATVMNTEAFF. The CDR3 DNA reads TGCAGTGCTACGGTGATGAACACTGAAGCTTTCTTT.

This clonotype was detected a few times. The chain joins TRBV4-2 to TRBJ2-1; TRBD2 matches 8 bases. J gave up 5 bases and V 0 bases, and 18 bases lay outside the gene matches. The CDR3 covers 20 residues. The germline gives CDR1 LGHNA, CDR2 YNFKEQ. The CDR3 sequence is CASSQDPAVSGGGYDNEQFF. The DNA for the CDR3 is TGTGCCAGCAGCCAAGACCCGGCCGTCTCAGGCGGGGGGTATGACAATGAGCAGTTCTTC.

This clonotype was observed at least ten times. V is TRBV12-3 or TRBV12-4 and J is TRBJ2-3, with D possibly being TRBD2 (5 bases). CDR3 length: 14 amino acids. Trimming took off 3 bases at V and 6 bases at J, with 13 bases between the two ends. CDR3 in amino acids: CASSFYLGVDTQYF. DNA of the CDR3: TGTGCCAGCAGTTTTTATCTGGGAGTGGATACGCAGTATTTT.

This clonotype occurred a few times. The rearrangement joins TRBV10-1 to TRBJ2-6; weak D call: TRBD2 (5 bases). The CDR3 consists of 17 residues. Trimming stripped 3 bases from V and 0 bases from J, with 12 bases between. Germline V gives CDR1 WNHNN, CDR2 SYGVQD (reference sequence). DNA of the CDR3: TGCGCCAGCAGTGACGGGAATTCAGGCTCTGGGGCCAACGTCCTGACTTTC. Translation gives CASSDGNSGSGANVLTF.

This clonotype was counted at least ten times. The gene calls are TRBV5-1 and TRBJ1-6; tentatively, D is TRBD1 (5 bases). In germline, CDR1 is SGHRS, CDR2 YFSETQ. Trimming left V 0 bases short and J 8 bases short, with 9 bases between. This CDR3 has 14 amino acids. Here the CDR3 DNA reads TGCGCCAGCAGCTTGGCCGGGACGGATTCACCCCTCCACTTT. This codes for CASSLAGTDSPLHF.

This sequence joins TRBV20-1 and TRBJ2-5, with D maybe TRBD1 (5 bases). Trimming removed 6 bases from V and 4 bases from J, with 15 bases in between. The germline CDR1 and CDR2 sequences are DFQATT and SNEGSKA (reference sequence). The CDR3 loop spans 13 amino acids. Here the CDR3 DNA reads TGCAGTGCCACCACTGACAGTTCAGAGACCCAGTACTTC. This encodes CSATTDSSETQYF.

This clonotype appeared many times. V usage is TRBV27 and J usage is TRBJ1-4, with D tentatively TRBD1 (5 bases). The germline V gene has CDR1 MNHEY and CDR2 SMNVEV (reference sequence). The CDR3 is 15 residues long. V dropped 6 bases and J dropped 4 bases, with 15 bases sitting between them. The CDR3 loop reads CASSSRGTGNEKLFF. DNA of the CDR3: TGTGCCAGCAGCTCCCGGGGCACTGGTAATGAAAAACTGTTTTTT.

Comment on this clonotype: Its ends do not fully match the called genes, so a read error is possible. The chain is built from TRBV27 and TRBJ2-7, with D perhaps matching TRBD2 (5 bases). This CDR3 region has 15 residues. CDR1 and CDR2 from the germline V gene are MNHEY and SMNVEV (reference sequence). The CDR3 loop is CASSGRAVRSFERYF. As DNA, the CDR3 is TGTGCCAGCAGTGGGCGGGCGGTTCGTTCCTTCGAGCGGTACTTC.

This clonotype was observed a handful of times. The gene calls are TRBV7-2 and TRBJ2-3, with 10 nucleotides matching TRBD2. There are 16 residues in the CDR3. Germline CDR1 reads SGHTA; CDR2 reads FQGNSA. V dropped 1 base and J dropped 7; count of bases not matched to a gene: 8. Written as DNA, the CDR3 is TGTGCCAGCAGCTTAGTAAAAGCGGGGGGGCGACATACGCAGTATTTT. Amino acid sequence: CASSLVKAGGRHTQYF.

This clonotype showed up just a few times. This chain uses TRBV27 with TRBJ2-2, with D perhaps matching TRBD2 (6 bases). Trimming left V 5 bases short and J 10 bases short, with 20 bases between. The V gene's germline CDR1 is MNHEY and CDR2 SMNVEV (reference sequence). The CDR3 consists of 15 residues. The CDR3 loop is CASSRVRGLSVELFF. The CDR3 DNA reads TGTGCCAGCAGTCGGGTCCGGGGGTTGAGTGTGGAGCTGTTTTTT.

There are a few counts of this clonotype. The chain is built from TRBV29-1 and TRBJ2-3; 16 bases are a match to TRBD2. Trimming removed 6 bases from V and 2 bases from J; junction bases left unmatched: 5. There are 16 residues in the CDR3. From germline, CDR1 is SQVTM and CDR2 ANQGSEA. CDR3 loop: CSVSGLAGGITDTQYF. The CDR3 DNA reads as TGCAGCGTGTCGGGACTAGCGGGGGGGATCACAGATACGCAGTATTTT.

This clonotype has a count of ten or more. The CDR3 loop is CASSPLEGALGYTF. CDR3 DNA sequence: TGTGCCAGCTCACCACTGGAGGGGGCACTCGGCTACACCTTC. This chain uses TRBV18 with TRBJ1-2, with TRBD1 matching 7 bases. The CDR3 runs to 14 residues. CDR1 and CDR2 from the germline V gene are KGHSH and LQKENI. Losses at the gene ends were 1 base for V and 8 bases for J; bases not matched to a gene: 7.

This clonotype appeared a few times. The chain couples TRBV29-1 to TRBJ2-2; 8 bases fit TRBD1. The length of the CDR3 is 14 residues. V lost 6 bases and J lost 4; bases outside the gene matches: 7. CDR1 is SQVTM, CDR2 ANQGSEA, per germline. The CDR3 here is CSVTDRVGTGELFF. CDR3 DNA: TGCAGCGTGACGGACAGGGTCGGCACCGGGGAGCTGTTTTTT.

This clonotype was picked up many times. The chain employs TRBV12-3 or TRBV12-4 and TRBJ1-6; D is ambiguous. The CDR3 totals 14 residues. Trimming stripped 3 bases from V and 7 bases from J, with 10 bases between. This CDR3 reads CASSFLRTNSPLHF. In nucleotides, the CDR3 is TGTGCCAGCAGTTTCCTACGGACGAATTCACCCCTCCACTTT.

Ten or more counts support this clonotype. The chain carries TRBV18 and TRBJ1-4; D possibly corresponds to TRBD1 (5 bases). Germline V gives CDR1 KGHSH, CDR2 LQKENI. The V end was cut by 1 base, the J end by 7 bases, with 10 bases between. The CDR3 totals 14 residues. The CDR3 nucleotides read TGTGCCAGCTCACCACGGGGGGAAAGTGAAAAACTGTTTTTT. This encodes CASSPRGESEKLFF.

This clonotype came up a few times. The CDR3 bases are TGCAGCGTTGTTGTCAGCGGCCGTGAGACCCAGTACTTC. This encodes CSVVVSGRETQYF. This chain connects TRBV29-1 to TRBJ2-5; TRBD2 is a possible D gene (5 bases). V shed 4 bases and J shed 5 bases, with 14 bases lying between them. Germline CDR1 SQVTM, CDR2 ANQGSEA. The CDR3 runs 13 residues.

This clonotype has just a few counts. V usage is TRBV6-1 and J usage is TRBJ1-5; 7 positions agree with TRBD1. This CDR3 has 15 residues. Trimming at V came to 0 bases and at J to 4 bases, leaving 3 bases not matched to a gene. CDR1 is MNHNS, CDR2 SASEGT, per germline. CDR3 sequence (DNA): TGTGCCAGCAGTGAAGCGCAGGGGGGAAATCAGCCCCAGCATTTT. This encodes CASSEAQGGNQPQHF.

This clonotype came up many times. This rearrangement joins TRBV7-9 to TRBJ2-7; weak D call: TRBD2 (6 bases). Trimming took off 6 bases at V and 6 bases at J, with 18 bases between the two ends. Germline V gene sequence: CDR1 SEHNR, CDR2 FQNEAQ (reference sequence). The CDR3 has 14 amino acids. CDR3 protein: CASSPMLASPEQYF. The CDR3 bases are TGTGCCAGCAGTCCCATGCTAGCGAGCCCCGAGCAGTACTTC.

This clonotype came up a few times. The chain employs TRBV6-1 and TRBJ1-3; D is perhaps TRBD1 (5 bases). Germline V CDR1 and CDR2: MNHNS, SASEGT. The V gene lost 7 bases and the J gene lost 8 bases, with 27 bases spanning the gap. This CDR3 spans 17 amino acids. As DNA, the CDR3 is TGTGCCAGCAAACCCCCCGGTCGGGGTGGATGGGGGGACACCATATATTTT. It is translated as CASKPPGRGGWGDTIYF.

As for this clonotype: A read error is possible here, since a much larger clone lies one base away. The chain links TRBV5-1 to TRBJ2-4; D ambiguous. From germline, CDR1 is SGHRS and CDR2 YFSETQ. The CDR3 is 14 amino acids. In DNA form, the CDR3 reads TGCGCCAGTAGCATGTATCCAGCCATAAACATTCAGTACTTC. This sequence encodes CASSMYPAINIQYF.

This clonotype was detected many times. CDR3 region: CASSQQQTAGTGNHYGYTF. The CDR3 bases are TGTGCCAGCAGCCAGCAGCAAACCGCCGGGACGGGGAACCACTATGGCTACACCTTC. The gene calls are TRBV4-2 and TRBJ1-2; a possible D gene is TRBD1 (5 bases). Looked up from germline, CDR1 is LGHNA and CDR2 is YNFKEQ. V was cut by 3 bases and J by 3 bases, with 26 bases left in between. CDR3 size: 19 residues.

This chain links TRBV7-8 with TRBJ2-7; 9 bases are a match to TRBD2. From germline, CDR1 is SGHVS and CDR2 FQNEAQ. Trimming at V came to 0 bases and at J to 2 bases, leaving 5 bases not matched to a gene. The CDR3 is 16 residues long. CDR3 in DNA: TGTGCCAGCAGCTTAGCGCGGGGGGGGACTACCTACGAGCAGTACTTC. It is translated as CASSLARGGTTYEQYF.

This clonotype showed up many times. The V gene is TRBV20-1, the J gene TRBJ2-3; 9 bases align to TRBD2. This CDR3 has 16 residues. Germline V gene lookup returns CDR1 DFQATT and CDR2 SNEGSKA (reference sequence). The V segment lost 1 base and the J segment 6 bases; nucleotides outside the gene matches: 11. CDR3 DNA: TGCAGTGCTAGAGTTCTAGCGGGACACCAAGCGGATACGCAGTATTTT. Protein: CSARVLAGHQADTQYF.